The rows below give T cell receptor beta chains drawn from one sample of a study of PD-1 blockade in classical Hodgkin lymphoma. Libraries were prepared by immunoSEQ multiplex PCR; TCRdb keeps only in-frame clonotypes and omits some of them. The sample comprises about 26,000 clones, roughly 65% of which are singletons, and about 11% rests with the top ten. The input for sequencing was peripheral blood mononuclear cells (PBMCs), taken before the second cycle of nivolumab. The receptors were gathered from a human donor with classical Hodgkin lymphoma. Both conserved end residues are part of each CDR3. Each record gives: clone size, V gene, D gene, J gene, CDR3 DNA, CDR3 protein. The D gene is left open where the match is weak. For some rows the clone size is stated as once, few or many, or as a class when expanded; others skip it.

clone_size: NA
v_call: TRBV7-2
d_call: NA
j_call: TRBJ1-1
cdr3_nt: TGTGCCAGCAGCGTGTCAGGGCGGTCTGAAGCTTTCTTT
cdr3_aa: CASSVSGRSEAFF

clone_size: NA
v_call: TRBV9
d_call: NA
j_call: TRBJ2-3
cdr3_nt: TGTGCCAGCAGCGTAGACGGGTACGCAGATACGCAGTATTTT
cdr3_aa: CASSVDGYADTQYF

clone_size: NA
v_call: TRBV6-1
d_call: NA
j_call: TRBJ2-7
cdr3_nt: TGTGCCAGCAGTCCCCGGGGTGGCCGGAACGAGCAGTACTTC
cdr3_aa: CASSPRGGRNEQYF

clone_size: NA
v_call: TRBV30
d_call: TRBD2
j_call: TRBJ2-3
cdr3_nt: TGTGCCTGGGGACTAGCGGGCGGGGGAGATACGCAGTATTTT
cdr3_aa: CAWGLAGGGDTQYF

clone_size: once
v_call: TRBV2
d_call: TRBD2
j_call: TRBJ2-2
cdr3_nt: TGTGCCAGCAGTAGGGACTTGGGAGGGGTGTTTTTT
cdr3_aa: CASSRDLGGVFF

clone_size: once
v_call: TRBV28
d_call: TRBD2
j_call: TRBJ2-5
cdr3_nt: TGTGCCAGCGGGAGCGGGGGGGCCCCCTTGGAGACCCAGTACTTC
cdr3_aa: CASGSGGAPLETQYF

clone_size: NA
v_call: TRBV18
d_call: NA
j_call: TRBJ2-2
cdr3_nt: TGTGCCAGCTCACCACAAATTGCCGGAACGGAGATTACCGGGGAGCTGTTTTTT
cdr3_aa: CASSPQIAGTEITGELFF

clone_size: few
v_call: TRBV4-2
d_call: NA
j_call: TRBJ2-1
cdr3_nt: TGTGCCAGCAGCCAAGACCTAGCTAATGAGCAGTTCTTC
cdr3_aa: CASSQDLANEQFF

clone_size: few
v_call: TRBV6-5
d_call: NA
j_call: TRBJ2-2
cdr3_nt: TGTGCCAGCAGTTACTCCTGGGGTGGCACCGGGGAGCTGTTTTTT
cdr3_aa: CASSYSWGGTGELFF

clone_size: NA
v_call: TRBV7-3
d_call: TRBD2
j_call: TRBJ2-5
cdr3_nt: TGTGCCAGCAGCTTAAACAGCGGGAGGTGGGAGACCCAGTACTTC
cdr3_aa: CASSLNSGRWETQYF

clone_size: medium-sized
v_call: TRBV11-1
d_call: TRBD1
j_call: TRBJ1-5
cdr3_nt: TGTGCCAGCAGCCTCGGGACAGTTTTAAATCAGCCCCAGCATTTT
cdr3_aa: CASSLGTVLNQPQHF

clone_size: NA
v_call: TRBV23-1
d_call: NA
j_call: TRBJ1-5
cdr3_nt: TGCGCCAGCAGTCATTCAGTTCATAGCAATCAGCCCCAGCATTTT
cdr3_aa: CASSHSVHSNQPQHF

clone_size: few
v_call: TRBV15
d_call: TRBD1
j_call: TRBJ1-5
cdr3_nt: TGTGCCACCAGCACACCGGACAGGGGGCGCTCTGGTCAGCCCCAGCATTTT
cdr3_aa: CATSTPDRGRSGQPQHF

clone_size: once
v_call: TRBV5-1
d_call: NA
j_call: TRBJ1-3
cdr3_nt: TGCGCCAGCAGCTCGCAGACCCACGGGACTGGAAACACCATATATTTT
cdr3_aa: CASSSQTHGTGNTIYF

clone_size: few
v_call: TRBV19
d_call: TRBD1
j_call: TRBJ1-6
cdr3_nt: TGTGCCAGTCGGCACCGGGACAGGGACAATTCACCCCTCCACTTT
cdr3_aa: CASRHRDRDNSPLHF

clone_size: once
v_call: TRBV28
d_call: NA
j_call: TRBJ1-1
cdr3_nt: TGTGCCAGCAGTTTGGAGACCCCAAGTGAAGCTTTCTTT
cdr3_aa: CASSLETPSEAFF

clone_size: NA
v_call: TRBV25-1
d_call: NA
j_call: TRBJ1-2
cdr3_nt: TGTGCCAGCAGTGAATTATCTAACTATGGCTACACCTTC
cdr3_aa: CASSELSNYGYTF

clone_size: NA
v_call: TRBV28
d_call: NA
j_call: TRBJ1-2
cdr3_nt: TGTGCCACCACACCCCTCGGACACCGAGATTATGGCTACACCTTC
cdr3_aa: CATTPLGHRDYGYTF

clone_size: once
v_call: TRBV19
d_call: TRBD1
j_call: TRBJ1-1
cdr3_nt: TGTGCCAGTAGGGAAGGGGGCGCCGGGACTGAAGCTTTCTTT
cdr3_aa: CASREGGAGTEAFF

clone_size: few
v_call: TRBV28
d_call: NA
j_call: TRBJ1-6
cdr3_nt: TGTGCCAGCAGTGTCCTCGACGGAGATAATTCACCCCTCCACTTT
cdr3_aa: CASSVLDGDNSPLHF

clone_size: NA
v_call: TRBV7-3
d_call: TRBD1
j_call: TRBJ2-3
cdr3_nt: TGTGCCAGCAGCCCTGGGGACAGGGTCACAGATACGCAGTATTTT
cdr3_aa: CASSPGDRVTDTQYF

clone_size: NA
v_call: TRBV27
d_call: NA
j_call: TRBJ2-7
cdr3_nt: TGTGCCAGCAGTTTATTTAGGGGGGGAGAGACTACTTTCTTC
cdr3_aa: CASSLFRGGETTFF

clone_size: NA
v_call: TRBV6-6
d_call: TRBD1
j_call: TRBJ2-7
cdr3_nt: TGTGCCAGCAAGGGGGCCGGCGAGCAGTACTTC
cdr3_aa: CASKGAGEQYF

clone_size: few
v_call: TRBV19
d_call: NA
j_call: TRBJ1-6
cdr3_nt: TGTGCCAGTAGTATGGGTGACCCCATGGATTCACCCCTCCACTTT
cdr3_aa: CASSMGDPMDSPLHF

clone_size: NA
v_call: TRBV30
d_call: NA
j_call: TRBJ1-5
cdr3_nt: TGTGCCTGGAGCCCGGGGGTGCGGCAGCCCCAGCATTTT
cdr3_aa: CAWSPGVRQPQHF

clone_size: once
v_call: TRBV7-2
d_call: TRBD1
j_call: TRBJ2-7
cdr3_nt: TGTGCCAGCAGCCCGGCGCCAGGGGGCTACGAGCAGTACTTC
cdr3_aa: CASSPAPGGYEQYF

clone_size: NA
v_call: TRBV7-3
d_call: TRBD1
j_call: TRBJ2-4
cdr3_nt: TGTGCCAGCAGCTTAGGGGGACAGGGAAAGGGTTTAGGCATTCAGTACTTC
cdr3_aa: CASSLGGQGKGLGIQYF

clone_size: NA
v_call: TRBV7-3
d_call: TRBD1
j_call: TRBJ2-7
cdr3_nt: TGTGCCAGCAGCTTAAGAGGGGGCGTCGAGCAGTACTTC
cdr3_aa: CASSLRGGVEQYF

clone_size: medium-sized
v_call: TRBV5-1
d_call: NA
j_call: TRBJ2-7
cdr3_nt: TGCGCCAGCAGCTTGGAACGGTACTACGAGCAGTACTTC
cdr3_aa: CASSLERYYEQYF

clone_size: NA
v_call: TRBV7-2
d_call: TRBD1
j_call: TRBJ2-7
cdr3_nt: TGTGCCAGCAGCTCTCGGCGACAGGGAATCTCCGAGCAGTACTTC
cdr3_aa: CASSSRRQGISEQYF

clone_size: NA
v_call: TRBV10-1
d_call: NA
j_call: TRBJ2-1
cdr3_nt: TGCGCCAGCAGCTTCTCCGTGGGAGCTGAGCAGTTCTTC
cdr3_aa: CASSFSVGAEQFF

clone_size: NA
v_call: TRBV4-3
d_call: NA
j_call: TRBJ2-6
cdr3_nt: TGCGCCAGCAGCCCCACCCCGGCCCCCACCTCTGGGGCCAACGTCCTGACTTTC
cdr3_aa: CASSPTPAPTSGANVLTF

clone_size: NA
v_call: TRBV19
d_call: TRBD1
j_call: TRBJ1-5
cdr3_nt: TGTGCCAGTAGTCCGGGACAGACTGTTAATCAGCCCCAGCATTTT
cdr3_aa: CASSPGQTVNQPQHF

clone_size: NA
v_call: TRBV11-2
d_call: TRBD2
j_call: TRBJ2-7
cdr3_nt: TGTGCCAGCAGCTTAGTGGACGCGGGAGGGCGGTGGCAGTACTTC
cdr3_aa: CASSLVDAGGRWQYF

clone_size: NA
v_call: TRBV19
d_call: NA
j_call: TRBJ2-3
cdr3_nt: TGTGCCAGTAGTAGGGCTGCGGTAGATACGCAGTATTTT
cdr3_aa: CASSRAAVDTQYF

clone_size: NA
v_call: TRBV7-8
d_call: TRBD1
j_call: TRBJ2-5
cdr3_nt: TGTGCCAGCAGCTTCGACAGGGGGGAGACCCAGTACTTC
cdr3_aa: CASSFDRGETQYF

clone_size: few
v_call: TRBV5-8
d_call: TRBD1
j_call: TRBJ2-7
cdr3_nt: TGTGCCAGCAGCTTCGACAGGGTGGTTTTCTACGAGCAGTACTTC
cdr3_aa: CASSFDRVVFYEQYF

clone_size: NA
v_call: TRBV10-2
d_call: NA
j_call: TRBJ2-3
cdr3_nt: TGCGCCAGCAGGGTCTCCCCAGCGAGGACAGATACGCAGTATTTT
cdr3_aa: CASRVSPARTDTQYF

clone_size: few
v_call: TRBV30
d_call: NA
j_call: TRBJ1-1
cdr3_nt: TGTGCCTGTACAGGGTGGGAGGCTGAAGCTTTCTTT
cdr3_aa: CACTGWEAEAFF

clone_size: NA
v_call: TRBV5-4
d_call: NA
j_call: TRBJ2-1
cdr3_nt: TGTGCCAGCAGCTCGGACCAAGGGGAGCTCTTC
cdr3_aa: CASSSDQGELF

clone_size: once
v_call: TRBV7-2
d_call: NA
j_call: TRBJ2-2
cdr3_nt: TGTGCCAGCAGCTTAGGTGTGTACGGGGAGCTGTTTTTT
cdr3_aa: CASSLGVYGELFF

clone_size: NA
v_call: TRBV5-6
d_call: TRBD1
j_call: TRBJ1-6
cdr3_nt: TGTGCCAGCAGGAAGTCCGGGACAGCAAATTCACCCCTCCACTTT
cdr3_aa: CASRKSGTANSPLHF

clone_size: NA
v_call: TRBV7-9
d_call: TRBD2
j_call: TRBJ2-3
cdr3_nt: TGTGCCAGCAGCTTGGGACTAGCGGCTAGCACAGATACGCAGTATTTT
cdr3_aa: CASSLGLAASTDTQYF

clone_size: large
v_call: TRBV11-2
d_call: NA
j_call: TRBJ2-3
cdr3_nt: TGTGCCAGCAGCCCGTCCCAAGATACGCAGTATTTT
cdr3_aa: CASSPSQDTQYF

clone_size: once
v_call: TRBV9
d_call: NA
j_call: TRBJ1-1
cdr3_nt: TGTGCCAGCAGCGTAGAAGGGGGTTCTTCTGAAGCTTTCTTT
cdr3_aa: CASSVEGGSSEAFF

clone_size: NA
v_call: TRBV15
d_call: NA
j_call: TRBJ2-2
cdr3_nt: TGTGCCACCAGCAGGTTACCCGGGACGGGGAACACCGGGGAGCTGTTTTTT
cdr3_aa: CATSRLPGTGNTGELFF

clone_size: NA
v_call: TRBV5-1
d_call: NA
j_call: TRBJ2-6
cdr3_nt: TGCGCCAGCAGCCTGGTTGGGTCTGGGGCCAACGTCCTGACTTTC
cdr3_aa: CASSLVGSGANVLTF

clone_size: NA
v_call: TRBV27
d_call: NA
j_call: TRBJ2-6
cdr3_nt: TGTGCCAGCCGAACGACTGGGGCCAACGTCCTGACTTTC
cdr3_aa: CASRTTGANVLTF

clone_size: few
v_call: TRBV6-5
d_call: NA
j_call: TRBJ1-1
cdr3_nt: TGTGCCAGCACCGCATCGGGCTCCACTGAAGCTTTCTTT
cdr3_aa: CASTASGSTEAFF

clone_size: NA
v_call: TRBV6-6
d_call: TRBD1
j_call: TRBJ2-7
cdr3_nt: TGTGCCAGCAGGAACAGACAGGGGTGGAACGAGCAGTACTTC
cdr3_aa: CASRNRQGWNEQYF

clone_size: NA
v_call: TRBV9
d_call: NA
j_call: TRBJ2-2
cdr3_nt: TGTGCCAGCAGCGTAGTCGCAGGGAACACCGGGGAGCTGTTTTTT
cdr3_aa: CASSVVAGNTGELFF